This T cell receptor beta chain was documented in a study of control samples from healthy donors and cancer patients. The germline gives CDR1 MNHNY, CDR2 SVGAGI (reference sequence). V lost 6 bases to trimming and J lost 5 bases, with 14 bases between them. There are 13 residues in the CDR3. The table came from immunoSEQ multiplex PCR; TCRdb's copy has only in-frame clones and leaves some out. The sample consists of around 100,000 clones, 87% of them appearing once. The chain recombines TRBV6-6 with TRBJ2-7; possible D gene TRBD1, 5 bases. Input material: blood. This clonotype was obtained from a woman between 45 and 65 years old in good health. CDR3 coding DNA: TGTGCCAGCAGATTAATAGGGGAAGACGAGCAGTACTTC. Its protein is CASRLIGEDEQYF.